This entry lists 24 T cell receptor beta chains sequenced from one sample in a study of regulatory T cells in long-lasting Graves disease. Described time point: newly diagnosed GD, antithyroid drugs for less than 3 months. PBMC-derived RNA was used for the TCR library. Assembly of TCR beta libraries relied on iRepertoire HTBI primers together with Arm-PCR of CDR3 regions. MiXCR was run by TCRdb on the multiplex PCR reads, yielding one entry per CDR3 protein. Seen here are about 420,000 distinct CDR3 sequences, roughly 15% observed once, and the top ten hold about 25%. The same sample was also used in a study of T cells in Graves' hyperthyroidism and ophthalmopathy.

Here the sequenced sample was peripheral blood mononuclear cells (PBMCs), taken at new diagnosis, from a patient treated with antithyroid drugs. The origin of the receptors is a woman younger than 30 with Graves disease.

This clonotype showed up many times. The rearrangement uses TRBV7-2 and TRBJ2-1; D possibly matches TRBD1 or TRBD2 (5 bases each). The length of the CDR3 is 13 residues. Germline V lookup: CDR1 SGHTA, CDR2 FQGNSA. V was clipped by 3 bases and J by 8 bases, with 11 bases between them. CDR3 sequence (DNA): TGTGCCAGCAGCTTTGGGGGAGCGTATGAGCAGTTCTTC. Its translation is CASSFGGAYEQFF.

The genes are TRBV20-1 and TRBJ2-7; D uncertain. Germline V gene lookup returns CDR1 DFQATT and CDR2 SNEGSKA (reference sequence). CDR3 size: 14 residues. V was clipped by 3 bases and J by 3 bases, with 15 bases between them. This CDR3 reads CSASGDTNYYEQYF. The CDR3 region has the DNA TGCAGTGCTAGTGGAGACACAAATTACTACGAGCAGTACTTC.

This clonotype was seen at least ten times. This chain uses TRBV7-2 with TRBJ2-1, with TRBD2 matching 14 bases. The CDR3 contains 15 residues. V was clipped by 2 bases and J by 9 bases; unmatched bases: 3. Germline values: CDR1 SGHTA, CDR2 FQGNSA. DNA for the CDR3: TGTGCCAGCAGCTTAAGGACTAGCGGGAGGTTTGAGCAGTTCTTC. It is translated as CASSLRTSGRFEQFF.

The chain has TRBV7-2 and TRBJ1-5, with D unclear. Germline V gene sequence: CDR1 SGHTA, CDR2 FQGNSA. The V end lost 5 bases, the J end lost 4 bases, and 12 bases lay between the germline ends. The CDR3 extends over 14 amino acids. CDR3 in DNA: TGTGCCAGCAGCCAAGACCCAACAAATCAGCCCCAGCATTTT. Amino acid sequence: CASSQDPTNQPQHF.

At least ten counts were recorded for this clonotype. The gene calls are TRBV7-3 and TRBJ1-1, with D possibly matching TRBD1 (6 bases). CDR3 length equals 13 residues. In germline, CDR1 is SGHTA, CDR2 FQGTGA. V gave up 2 bases and J gave up 6 bases, with 10 bases separating them. The CDR3 spells CASSLHRVAEAFF. The DNA for the CDR3 is TGTGCCAGCAGCTTACACAGGGTTGCTGAAGCTTTCTTT.

The chain uses TRBV5-1 and TRBJ2-7; D ambiguous. From germline, CDR1 is SGHRS and CDR2 YFSETQ. Trimming shortened V by 4 bases and J by 6 bases, and 14 bases separated the two germline ends. The length of the CDR3 is 13 residues. CDR3 protein: CASSASGAVEQYF. Written as DNA, the CDR3 is TGCGCCAGCAGCGCCTCTGGCGCCGTCGAGCAGTACTTC.

This chain connects TRBV5-1 to TRBJ2-7; no clear D. This CDR3 is 14 amino acids long. Trimming removed 1 base from V and 1 base from J, with 9 bases in between. CDR1 is SGHRS, CDR2 YFSETQ, per germline. The CDR3, as DNA: TGCGCCAGCAGCTTGATTTCGAATTCCTACGAGCAGTACTTC. Amino acids: CASSLISNSYEQYF.

The chain links TRBV24-1 to TRBJ2-1; D gene ambiguous. V was pared by 2 bases and J by 9 bases, with 7 bases between. This CDR3 has 12 amino acids. Per the germline V gene, CDR1 is KGHDR and CDR2 is SFDVKD. This CDR3 is CATSDYGFEQFF. CDR3 nucleotides: TGTGCCACCAGTGATTATGGGTTTGAGCAGTTCTTC.

This clonotype was counted at least ten times. The rearrangement joins TRBV28 to TRBJ2-3; D call uncertain. V gave up 4 bases and J gave up 5 bases, with 13 bases separating them. The CDR3 runs to 14 residues. The germline V gene encodes CDR1 MDHEN and CDR2 SYDVKM. The CDR3 loop is CASSWVAGLDTQYF. The DNA for the CDR3 is TGTGCCAGCAGTTGGGTAGCCGGTTTAGATACGCAGTATTTT.

This clonotype was counted ten times or more. The J gene is TRBJ1-1, the V gene TRBV20-1, with D perhaps matching TRBD1 (6 bases). CDR3 length equals 13 residues. The germline V gene has CDR1 DFQATT and CDR2 SNEGSKA (reference sequence). V was clipped by 3 bases and J by 0 bases, with 8 bases between them. The CDR3 DNA reads as TGCAGTGCTAGTGGGGACATGAACACTGAAGCTTTCTTT. It yields the protein CSASGDMNTEAFF.

This clonotype was counted between two and nine times. The chain joins TRBV12-3 or TRBV12-4 to TRBJ2-1; TRBD2 aligns across 7 bases. The CDR3 consists of 16 residues. J lost 0 bases, V lost 6 bases, and 8 bases had no gene match. Here the CDR3 reads CASSPTSVFSYNEQFF. DNA of the CDR3: TGTGCCAGCAGCCCTACTAGCGTCTTCTCCTACAATGAGCAGTTCTTC.

Ten or more counts support this clonotype. V is TRBV7-2 and J is TRBJ2-3; weak D call: TRBD1 (5 bases). Germline values: CDR1 SGHTA, CDR2 FQGNSA. V shed 5 bases and J shed 4 bases, with 10 bases lying between them. The CDR3 has 13 amino acids. As DNA, the CDR3 is TGTGCCAGCAGCGCCAGGGTGGCAGATACGCAGTATTTT. This encodes CASSARVADTQYF.

The rearrangement uses TRBV2 and TRBJ1-4; 9 bases are a match to TRBD1. This CDR3 comprises 15 residues. V shed 2 bases and J 8 bases; nucleotides not matched to a gene: 6. Germline loops: CDR1 SNHLY, CDR2 FYNNEI. The CDR3 is CASSERTGVREKLFF. CDR3 coding DNA: TGTGCCAGCAGTGAACGGACAGGGGTTAGGGAAAAACTGTTTTTT.

The sample holds many counts of this clonotype. The chain employs TRBV12-3 or TRBV12-4 and TRBJ2-1; 8 nucleotides align to TRBD2. Losses at the gene ends were 4 bases for V and 2 bases for J; bases not matched to a gene: 16. This CDR3 has 19 residues. CDR3 sequence reads: CASSSLVAGTPSTYNEQFF. In nucleotides, the CDR3 is TGTGCCAGCAGTTCTTTGGTAGCGGGAACCCCATCAACCTACAATGAGCAGTTCTTC.

This clonotype was counted ten times or more. The DNA for the CDR3 is TGTGCCAGCAGCTCCGGGCTAGCGGGAGGGGAACAAGAGACCCAGTACTTC. Translation: CASSSGLAGGEQETQYF. The rearrangement uses TRBV5-8 and TRBJ2-5; 12 bases map to TRBD2. Germline-derived CDR1 and CDR2 are SGHTS and YDEGEE. J gave up 2 bases and V 3 bases, and 8 bases lay outside the gene matches. The CDR3 has 17 amino acids.

The chain is built from TRBV10-3 and TRBJ1-2; D is uncertain. The CDR3 length is 13 residues. CDR1 and CDR2 (germline): ENHRY, SYGVKD. Deletions cut 6 bases from V and 1 base from J, with 9 bases between. In DNA, the CDR3 is TGTGCCATCAGCGAGGAGGGTAACTATGGCTACACCTTC. Its protein is CAISEEGNYGYTF.

This clonotype was seen at least ten times. J is TRBJ2-5 and V is TRBV7-9; D remains unclear. Germline lookup yields CDR1 SEHNR and CDR2 FQNEAQ (reference sequence). The CDR3 consists of 15 residues. Trimming pared 1 base from V and 0 bases from J, leaving 9 bases between. The chain's CDR3 is CASSLGTRDQETQYF. In nucleotides, the CDR3 is TGTGCCAGCAGCTTAGGAACAAGGGACCAAGAGACCCAGTACTTC.

This clonotype has a count of ten or more. The chain has TRBV20-1 and TRBJ2-3; 7 bases line up with TRBD2. The CDR3 contains 15 residues. After removal of 2 bases from V and 4 bases from J, the junction contained 9 bases not matched to a gene. From germline, CDR1 is DFQATT and CDR2 SNEGSKA (reference sequence). The CDR3 region is CSARQGWGGPDTQYF. In DNA, the CDR3 is TGCAGTGCTAGACAGGGTTGGGGGGGACCAGATACGCAGTATTTT.

V usage is TRBV5-8 and J usage is TRBJ1-5; TRBD1 aligns across 12 bases. The junction had 10 bases not matched to a gene; V was cut back by 3 bases and J by 9 bases. This CDR3 has 16 amino acids. Germline values: CDR1 SGHTS, CDR2 YDEGEE. CDR3 in amino acids: CASSSPGTGGARPQHF. CDR3 nucleotides: TGTGCCAGCAGCTCTCCCGGGACAGGGGGCGCGAGGCCCCAGCATTTT.

This clonotype appeared many times. This rearrangement joins TRBV9 to TRBJ1-6, with unresolved D. Between the trimmed V and J ends, which lost 5 bases and 7 bases, there was a span of 19 bases. This CDR3 contains 16 residues. Germline CDR1 and CDR2: SGDLS and YYNGEE. CDR3 sequence: CASSPDREDWNSPLHF. CDR3 sequence (DNA): TGTGCCAGCAGTCCTGACCGGGAGGACTGGAATTCACCCCTCCACTTT.

As for this clonotype: A junction end diverges from the germline sequence, so it may reflect a read error. The CDR3 is CASSYGVGRYNEQFF. The CDR3 coding sequence is TGTGCCAGCAGTTACGGGGTCGGCCGCTACAATGAGCAATTCTTC. The chain uses TRBV6-9 and TRBJ2-1, with D possibly matching TRBD2 (5 bases). This CDR3 is built from 15 residues. The germline gives CDR1 MNHGY, CDR2 SVAAGI.

This clonotype was counted a few times. The J gene is TRBJ2-2, the V gene TRBV12-3 or TRBV12-4, with D possibly matching TRBD1 (6 bases). The V end lost 6 bases, the J end lost 1 base, and 15 bases lay between the germline ends. This CDR3 contains 16 residues. CDR3 bases: TGTGCCAGCAGGGGATACGGACAGATGAACACCGGGGAGCTGTTTTTT. This sequence encodes CASRGYGQMNTGELFF.

On this clonotype itself: A single base separates this from a much larger clone, so it may be a read error. The chain recombines TRBV12-3 or TRBV12-4 with TRBJ1-1, with D possibly matching TRBD1 (5 bases). This CDR3 spans 12 amino acids. This chain's CDR3 is CTSSSEGFEAFF. Here the CDR3 DNA reads TGTACCAGCAGTTCGGAGGGGTTTGAAGCTTTCTTT.

This clonotype was recorded many times. One base away lies a much larger clone, so this may be a sequencing read error. The chain uses TRBV28 and TRBJ2-1; 13 bases map to TRBD2. The CDR3 length is 15 residues. Germline loops: CDR1 MDHEN, CDR2 SYDVKM. V lost 8 bases, J lost 10 bases, and 11 bases stayed unmatched. This chain's CDR3 is CASGRLAGGVNEQFF. The CDR3 nucleotides read TGTGCCAGCGGGCGACTAGCGGGAGGTGTTAACGAGCAGTTCTTC.